This TCR beta chain was retrieved from a study of Ad26.COV2.S vaccination and SARS-CoV-2 variants. Regarding treatment: around 19 received Ad26.COV2.S at low or high dose, single or two shots; about 5 received placebo; per-sample allocation not given. Collection of samples fell on day 63 after the first vaccine or placebo injection. This CDR3 has 13 residues. V lost 2 bases, J lost 4 bases, and 9 bases lay in between. CDR1 is MNHNY, CDR2 SVGAGI, per germline (reference sequence). Clones were read by immunoSEQ multiplex PCR, and TCRdb kept only the in-frame ones, dropping some. The sample shows 300,000 to 400,000 clones, 75% to 90% of them seen only once.

The sample was peripheral blood, taken in a trial of Ad26.COV2.S vaccine versus placebo. The chain combines TRBV6-6 with TRBJ2-7; no definite D call. The origin of this receptor is a person aged 18 to 59 who received the Ad26.COV2.S COVID-19 vaccine or a placebo. CDR3 sequence (DNA): TGTGCCAGCAGTTACGACGCCCGTTACGAGCAGTACTTC. It translates to CASSYDARYEQYF.